These 5 T cell receptor beta chains were all obtained from the same sample, sequenced in a study of CD8 T cells in ankylosing spondylitis. TCRdb fed the 5' RACE reads into MiXCR, producing one record per CDR3 protein. The sample carries over 100,000 distinct CDR3 sequences, 11% recorded once. Sequenced input: blood, either unsorted or a sorted T cell fraction (not recorded which). The receptors were gathered from a female donor with ankylosing spondylitis or in good health (not recorded which).

This clonotype was seen repeatedly, ten times or more. V and J are TRBV18 and TRBJ2-7; tentative D call: TRBD1 (6 bases). CDR3 length: 15 residues. CDR1 and CDR2 from the germline V gene are KGHSH and LQKENI. V gave up 1 base and J gave up 5 bases, with 15 bases separating them. The CDR3 region has the DNA TGTGCCAGCTCACCACGAGTGGGGACACTTGACGAGCAGTACTTC. Translating it yields CASSPRVGTLDEQYF.

The sample holds many counts of this clonotype. The genes are TRBV12-3 or TRBV12-4 and TRBJ2-5, with 8 bases identical to TRBD2. The CDR3 has 14 residues. V was clipped by 6 bases and J by 4 bases; unmatched bases: 7. The CDR3 loop is CASSTWTSPETQYF. CDR3 in DNA: TGTGCCAGCAGCACTTGGACTAGCCCAGAGACCCAGTACTTC.

This clonotype was observed at least ten times. The V and J genes are TRBV29-1 and TRBJ1-1, with D uncertain. In germline, CDR1 is SQVTM, CDR2 ANQGSEA. Trimming shortened V by 4 bases and J by 4 bases, and 10 bases separated the two germline ends. CDR3 length: 12 residues. This chain's CDR3 is CSVGRISTEAFF. CDR3 coding DNA: TGCAGCGTTGGGCGGATAAGCACTGAAGCTTTCTTT.

This clonotype was counted ten times or more. This chain's CDR3 is CSARGRRRELPNEQFF. CDR3 nucleotides: TGCAGTGCTAGAGGGAGGAGGCGGGAACTCCCAAATGAGCAGTTCTTC. The rearrangement links TRBV20-1 to TRBJ2-1; D possibly corresponds to TRBD2 (6 bases). The CDR3 runs to 16 residues. Trimming cost V 1 base and J 7 bases, with 20 bases left between them. The germline CDR1 and CDR2 sequences are DFQATT and SNEGSKA (reference sequence).

At least ten counts were recorded for this clonotype. This chain uses TRBV7-8 with TRBJ2-7; D uncertain. This CDR3 is 16 amino acids long. V gave up 5 bases and J gave up 0 bases, with 17 bases separating them. Looked up from germline, CDR1 is SGHVS and CDR2 is FQNEAQ. The CDR3 region is CASSGQTPGSSYEQYF. Here the CDR3 DNA reads TGTGCCAGCAGCGGCCAAACCCCTGGTAGCTCCTACGAGCAGTACTTC. The full variable domain, rest sourced from reference TRBV7-8 and TRBJ2-7, is GAGVSQSPRYKVAKRGQDVALRCDPISGHVSLFWYQQALGQGPEFLTYFQNEAQLDKSGLPSDRFFAERPEGSVSTLKIQRTQQEDSAVYLCASSGQTPGSSYEQYFGPGTRLTVT.